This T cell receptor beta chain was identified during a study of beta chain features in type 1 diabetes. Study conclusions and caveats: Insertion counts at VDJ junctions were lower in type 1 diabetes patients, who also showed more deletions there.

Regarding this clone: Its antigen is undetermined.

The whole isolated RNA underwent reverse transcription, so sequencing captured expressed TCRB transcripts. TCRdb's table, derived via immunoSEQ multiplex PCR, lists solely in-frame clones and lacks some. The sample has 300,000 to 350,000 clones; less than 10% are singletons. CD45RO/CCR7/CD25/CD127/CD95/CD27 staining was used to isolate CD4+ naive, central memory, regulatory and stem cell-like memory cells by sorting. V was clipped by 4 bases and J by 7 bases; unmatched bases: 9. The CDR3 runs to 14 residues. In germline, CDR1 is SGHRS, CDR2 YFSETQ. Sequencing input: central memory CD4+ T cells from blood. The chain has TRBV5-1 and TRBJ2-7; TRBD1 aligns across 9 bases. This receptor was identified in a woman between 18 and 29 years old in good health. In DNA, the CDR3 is TGCGCCAGCAGCCTAGGACAGGGGCCGCGGGAGCAGTACTTC. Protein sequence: CASSLGQGPREQYF.